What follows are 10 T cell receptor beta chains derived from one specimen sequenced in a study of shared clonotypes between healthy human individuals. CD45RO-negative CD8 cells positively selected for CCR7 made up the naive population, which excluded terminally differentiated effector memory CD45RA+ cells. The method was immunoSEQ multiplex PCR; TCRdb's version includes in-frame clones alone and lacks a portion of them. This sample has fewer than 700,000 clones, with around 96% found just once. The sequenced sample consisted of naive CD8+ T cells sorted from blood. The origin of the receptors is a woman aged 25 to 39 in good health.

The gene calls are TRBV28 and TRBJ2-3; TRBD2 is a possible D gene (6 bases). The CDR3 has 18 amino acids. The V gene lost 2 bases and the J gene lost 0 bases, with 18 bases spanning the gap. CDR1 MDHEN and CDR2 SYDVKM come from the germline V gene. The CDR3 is CASSLPTTSLTSTDTQYF. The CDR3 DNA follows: TGTGCCAGCAGTTTACCCACCACTAGCTTAACTAGCACAGATACGCAGTATTTT. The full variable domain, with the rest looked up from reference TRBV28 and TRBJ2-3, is DVKVTQSSRYLVKRTGEKVFLECVQDMDHENMFWYRQDPGLGLRLIYFSYDVKMKEKGDIPEGYSVSREKKERFSLILESASTNQTSMYLCASSLPTTSLTSTDTQYFGPGTRLTVL.

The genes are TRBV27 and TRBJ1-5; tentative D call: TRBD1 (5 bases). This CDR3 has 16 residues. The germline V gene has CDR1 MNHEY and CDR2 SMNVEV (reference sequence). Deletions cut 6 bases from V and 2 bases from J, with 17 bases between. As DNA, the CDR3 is TGTGCCAGCAGACCCTGGAGCAGGGCAGGCAATCAGCCCCAGCATTTT. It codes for CASRPWSRAGNQPQHF.

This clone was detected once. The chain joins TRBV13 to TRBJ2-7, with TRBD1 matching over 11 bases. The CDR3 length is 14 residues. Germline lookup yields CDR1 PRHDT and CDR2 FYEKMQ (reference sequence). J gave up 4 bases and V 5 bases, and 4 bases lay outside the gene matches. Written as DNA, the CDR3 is TGTGCCAGCAGCGGCGGACAGGGGGCATACGAGCAGTACTTC. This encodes CASSGGQGAYEQYF.

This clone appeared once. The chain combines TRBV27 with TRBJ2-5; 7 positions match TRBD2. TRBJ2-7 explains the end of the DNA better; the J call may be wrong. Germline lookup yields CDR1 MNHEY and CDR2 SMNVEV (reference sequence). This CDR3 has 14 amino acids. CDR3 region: CASSTGGSFYEQYF. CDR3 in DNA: TGTGCCAGCAGTACGGGAGGCAGCTTCTACGAGCAGTACTTC.

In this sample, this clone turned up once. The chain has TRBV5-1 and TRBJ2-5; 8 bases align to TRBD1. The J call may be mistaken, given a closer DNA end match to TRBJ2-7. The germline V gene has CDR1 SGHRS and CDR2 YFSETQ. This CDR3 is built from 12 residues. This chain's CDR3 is CASSKTGDEQYF. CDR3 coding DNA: TGCGCCAGCAGCAAGACAGGGGACGAGCAGTACTTC.

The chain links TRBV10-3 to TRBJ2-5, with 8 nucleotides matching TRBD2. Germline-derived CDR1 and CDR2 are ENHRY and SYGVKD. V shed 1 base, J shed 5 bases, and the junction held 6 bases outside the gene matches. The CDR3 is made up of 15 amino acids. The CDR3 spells CAISEFSGSGETQYF. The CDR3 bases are TGTGCCATCAGTGAGTTCAGCGGGAGTGGGGAGACCCAGTACTTC.

The CDR3 DNA reads as TGTGCCAGCAACGACCGGGACAGGGGACGAAACACCATATATTTT. It codes for CASNDRDRGRNTIYF. This chain uses TRBV21-1 with TRBJ1-3; TRBD1, the table's D call, was not compared with the DNA. TRBV21-1 is given as a pseudogene. The CDR3 is 15 amino acids.

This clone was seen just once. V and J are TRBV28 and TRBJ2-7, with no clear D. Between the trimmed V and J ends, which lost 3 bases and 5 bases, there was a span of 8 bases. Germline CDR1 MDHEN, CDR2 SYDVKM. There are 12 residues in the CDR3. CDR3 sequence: CASSFLTNEQYF. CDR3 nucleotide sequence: TGTGCCAGCAGTTTCTTGACAAACGAGCAGTACTTC.

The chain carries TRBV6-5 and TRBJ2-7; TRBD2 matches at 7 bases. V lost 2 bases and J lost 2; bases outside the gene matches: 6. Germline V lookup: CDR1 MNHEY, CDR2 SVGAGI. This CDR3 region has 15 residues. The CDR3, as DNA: TGTGCCAGCAGTTACCGGGCTAGCGGTACCTACGAGCAGTACTTC. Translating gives CASSYRASGTYEQYF.

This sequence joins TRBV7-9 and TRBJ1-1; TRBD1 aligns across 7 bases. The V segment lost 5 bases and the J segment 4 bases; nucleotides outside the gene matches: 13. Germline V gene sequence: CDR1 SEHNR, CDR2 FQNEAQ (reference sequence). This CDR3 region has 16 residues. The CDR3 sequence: CASSLNGRGLTTEAFF. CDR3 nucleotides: TGTGCCAGCAGCCTGAACGGCAGGGGGTTGACCACTGAAGCTTTCTTT. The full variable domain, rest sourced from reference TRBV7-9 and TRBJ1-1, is DTGVSQNPRHKITKRGQNVTFRCDPISEHNRLYWYRQTLGQGPEFLTYFQNEAQLEKSRLLSDRFSAERPKGSFSTLEIQRTEQGDSAMYLCASSLNGRGLTTEAFFGQGTRLTVV.